This T cell receptor beta chain was documented in a study of blood T cell repertoires in COVID-19. The CDR3 runs to 15 residues. Per germline, CDR1 LNHDA and CDR2 SQIVND (reference sequence). The ends were cut back, 4 bases at V and 1 base at J, with 13 bases in the middle. The data were produced by immunoSEQ multiplex PCR, yet TCRdb's version contains in-frame clones alone and is incomplete. The repertoire consists of around 100,000 clones, with more than 60% occurring once and the leading ten covering under 25%. The chain combines TRBV19 with TRBJ1-1, with D possibly matching TRBD1 (6 bases). Sequenced sample: peripheral blood. The clonotype originates from a man aged 65 to 85 with active or convalescent COVID-19. The DNA for the CDR3 is TGTGCCAGTAGTAAGGCAGGGGCCGAGAACACTGAAGCTTTCTTT. Amino acid sequence: CASSKAGAENTEAFF.